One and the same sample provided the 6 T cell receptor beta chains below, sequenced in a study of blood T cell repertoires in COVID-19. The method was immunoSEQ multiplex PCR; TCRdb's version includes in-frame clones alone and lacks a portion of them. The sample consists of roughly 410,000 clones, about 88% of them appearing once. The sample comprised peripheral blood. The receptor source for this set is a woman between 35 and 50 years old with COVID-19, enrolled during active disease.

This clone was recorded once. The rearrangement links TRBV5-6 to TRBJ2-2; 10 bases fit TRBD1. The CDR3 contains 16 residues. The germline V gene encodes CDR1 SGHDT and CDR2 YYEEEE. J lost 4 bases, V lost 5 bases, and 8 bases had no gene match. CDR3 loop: CASRSGDRGFTGELFF. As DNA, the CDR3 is TGTGCCAGCAGATCAGGGGACAGGGGTTTCACCGGGGAGCTGTTTTTT.

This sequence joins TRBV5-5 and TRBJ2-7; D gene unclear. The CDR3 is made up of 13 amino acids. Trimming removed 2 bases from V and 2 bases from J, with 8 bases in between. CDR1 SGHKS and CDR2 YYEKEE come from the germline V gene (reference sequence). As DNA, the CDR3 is TGTGCCAGCAGCTTAATAGACACCTACGAGCAGTACTTC. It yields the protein CASSLIDTYEQYF. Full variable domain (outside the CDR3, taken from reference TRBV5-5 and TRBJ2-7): DAGVTQSPTHLIKTRGQQVTLRCSPISGHKSVSWYQQVLGQGPQFIFQYYEKEERGRGNFPDRFSARQFPNYSSELNVNALLLGDSALYLCASSLIDTYEQYFGPGTRLTVT.

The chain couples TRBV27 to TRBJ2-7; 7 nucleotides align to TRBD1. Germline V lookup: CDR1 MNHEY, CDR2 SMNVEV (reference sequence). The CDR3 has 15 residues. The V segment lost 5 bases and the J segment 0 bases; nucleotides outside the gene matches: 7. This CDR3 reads CASSPRDSYSYEQYF. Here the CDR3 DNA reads TGTGCCAGCAGTCCCCGGGACAGTTACTCCTACGAGCAGTACTTC.

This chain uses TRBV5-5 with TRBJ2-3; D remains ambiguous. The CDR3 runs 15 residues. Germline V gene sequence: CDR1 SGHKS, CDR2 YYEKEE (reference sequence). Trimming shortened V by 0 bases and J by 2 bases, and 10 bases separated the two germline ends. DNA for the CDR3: TGTGCCAGCAGCTTGGCGCGCGGATCCACAGATACGCAGTATTTT. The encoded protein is CASSLARGSTDTQYF. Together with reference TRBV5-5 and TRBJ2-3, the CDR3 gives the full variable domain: DAGVTQSPTHLIKTRGQQVTLRCSPISGHKSVSWYQQVLGQGPQFIFQYYEKEERGRGNFPDRFSARQFPNYSSELNVNALLLGDSALYLCASSLARGSTDTQYFGPGTRLTVL.

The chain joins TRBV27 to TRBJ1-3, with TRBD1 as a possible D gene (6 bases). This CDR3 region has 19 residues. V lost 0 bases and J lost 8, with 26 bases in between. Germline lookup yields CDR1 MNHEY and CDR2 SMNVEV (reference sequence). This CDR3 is CASSLSASPPAGALDTIYF. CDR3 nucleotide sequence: TGTGCCAGCAGTTTATCTGCTTCCCCCCCGGCGGGGGCCTTGGACACCATATATTTT.

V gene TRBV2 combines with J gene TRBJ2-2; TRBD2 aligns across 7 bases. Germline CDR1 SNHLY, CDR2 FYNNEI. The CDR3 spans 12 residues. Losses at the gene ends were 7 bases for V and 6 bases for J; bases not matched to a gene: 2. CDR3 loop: CASTREAGELFF. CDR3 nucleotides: TGTGCCAGCACCCGGGAGGCCGGGGAGCTGTTTTTT.